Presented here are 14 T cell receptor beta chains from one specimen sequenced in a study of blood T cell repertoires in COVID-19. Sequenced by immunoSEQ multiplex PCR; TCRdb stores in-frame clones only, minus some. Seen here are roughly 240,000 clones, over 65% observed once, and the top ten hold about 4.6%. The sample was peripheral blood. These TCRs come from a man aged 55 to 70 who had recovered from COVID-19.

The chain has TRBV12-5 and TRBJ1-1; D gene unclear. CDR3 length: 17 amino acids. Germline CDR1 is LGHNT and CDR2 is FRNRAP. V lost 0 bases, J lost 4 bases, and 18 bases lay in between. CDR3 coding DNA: TGTGCTAGTGGTTTGGTAATAGGACCCGGGGTAAGCACTGAAGCTTTCTTT. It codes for CASGLVIGPGVSTEAFF.

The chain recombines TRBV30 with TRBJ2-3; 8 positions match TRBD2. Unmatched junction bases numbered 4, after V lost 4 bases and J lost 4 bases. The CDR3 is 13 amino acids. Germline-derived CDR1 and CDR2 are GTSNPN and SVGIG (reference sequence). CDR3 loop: CAWIPGGADTQYF. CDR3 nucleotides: TGTGCCTGGATCCCGGGGGGGGCAGATACGCAGTATTTT.

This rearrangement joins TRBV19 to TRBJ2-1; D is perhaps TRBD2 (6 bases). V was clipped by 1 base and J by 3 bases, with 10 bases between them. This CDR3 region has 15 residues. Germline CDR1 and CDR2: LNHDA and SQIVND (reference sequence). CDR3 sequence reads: CASSIGDSLYNEQFF. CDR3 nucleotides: TGTGCCAGTAGTATAGGGGACTCCCTCTACAATGAGCAGTTCTTC.

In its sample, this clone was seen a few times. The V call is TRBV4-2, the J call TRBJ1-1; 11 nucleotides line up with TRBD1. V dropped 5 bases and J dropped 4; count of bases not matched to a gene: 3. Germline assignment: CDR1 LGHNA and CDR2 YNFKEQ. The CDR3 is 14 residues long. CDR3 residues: CASSAGTGGTEAFF. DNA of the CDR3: TGTGCCAGCAGCGCGGGGACAGGGGGCACTGAAGCTTTCTTT.

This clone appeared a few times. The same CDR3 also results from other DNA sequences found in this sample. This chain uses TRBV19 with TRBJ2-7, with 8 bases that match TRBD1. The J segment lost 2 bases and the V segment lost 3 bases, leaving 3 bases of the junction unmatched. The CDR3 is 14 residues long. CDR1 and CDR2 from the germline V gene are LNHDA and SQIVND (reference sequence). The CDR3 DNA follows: TGTGCCAGTAGTATCTCAGGGGGCCCCTACGAGCAGTACTTC. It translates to CASSISGGPYEQYF.

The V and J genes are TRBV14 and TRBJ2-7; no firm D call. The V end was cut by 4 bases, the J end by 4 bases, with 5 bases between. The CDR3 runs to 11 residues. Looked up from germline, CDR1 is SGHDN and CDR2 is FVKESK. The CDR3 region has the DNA TGTGCCAGCAGCCTCGGGTACGAGCAGTACTTC. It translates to CASSLGYEQYF.

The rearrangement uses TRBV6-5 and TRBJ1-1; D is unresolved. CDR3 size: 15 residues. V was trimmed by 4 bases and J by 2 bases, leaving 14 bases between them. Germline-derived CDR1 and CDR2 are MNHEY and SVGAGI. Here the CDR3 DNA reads TGTGCCAGCAGTTTTCTGAGGGCAGTCAACACTGAAGCTTTCTTT. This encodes CASSFLRAVNTEAFF.

CDR3 sequence: CASSVEAGASEKLFF. CDR3 DNA sequence: TGTGCCAGCAGCGTAGAGGCGGGCGCGAGTGAAAAACTGTTTTTT. The V gene is TRBV9, the J gene TRBJ1-4, with D unclear. The CDR3 contains 15 residues. V was shortened by 0 bases and J by 7 bases, with 13 bases between the two germline ends. Germline CDR1 is SGDLS and CDR2 is YYNGEE.

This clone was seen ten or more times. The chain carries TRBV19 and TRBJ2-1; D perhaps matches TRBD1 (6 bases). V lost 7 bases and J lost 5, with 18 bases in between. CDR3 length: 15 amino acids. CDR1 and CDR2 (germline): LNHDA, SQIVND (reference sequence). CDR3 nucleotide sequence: TGTGCCAGTACCGGACAGAGGGCGCAGAACAATGAGCAGTTCTTC. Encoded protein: CASTGQRAQNNEQFF.

The CDR3 sequence is CASTKGSEEKLFF. The DNA of the CDR3 is TGTGCCAGCACTAAAGGGAGCGAAGAAAAACTGTTTTTT. The J gene is TRBJ1-4, the V gene TRBV7-9; D unresolved. CDR3 size: 13 residues. Germline V gives CDR1 SEHNR, CDR2 FQNEAQ (reference sequence). Trimming cost V 7 bases and J 8 bases, with 14 bases left between them.

The CDR3 bases are TGTGCCAGCAGTCCGCGGGGGGCGCGGAGCAATCAGCCCCAGCATTTT. It codes for CASSPRGARSNQPQHF. The gene calls are TRBV28 and TRBJ1-5; D is perhaps TRBD1 (6 bases). Germline lookup yields CDR1 MDHEN and CDR2 SYDVKM. This CDR3 region has 16 residues. V lost 5 bases, J lost 1 base, and 15 bases lay in between.

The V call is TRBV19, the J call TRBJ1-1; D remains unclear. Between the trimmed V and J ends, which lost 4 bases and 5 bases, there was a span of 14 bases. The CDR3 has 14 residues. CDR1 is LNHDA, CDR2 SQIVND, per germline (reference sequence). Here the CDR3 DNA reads TGTGCCAGTAGTACCTACGGGGTAGAGACTGAAGCTTTCTTT. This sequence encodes CASSTYGVETEAFF.

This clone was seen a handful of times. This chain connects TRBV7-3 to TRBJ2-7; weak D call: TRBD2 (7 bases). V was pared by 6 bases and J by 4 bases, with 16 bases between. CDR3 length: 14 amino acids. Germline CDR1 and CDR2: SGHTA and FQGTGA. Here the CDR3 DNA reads TGTGCCAGCAGTCTACAGGGAGGGGGTTACGAGCAGTACTTC. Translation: CASSLQGGGYEQYF.

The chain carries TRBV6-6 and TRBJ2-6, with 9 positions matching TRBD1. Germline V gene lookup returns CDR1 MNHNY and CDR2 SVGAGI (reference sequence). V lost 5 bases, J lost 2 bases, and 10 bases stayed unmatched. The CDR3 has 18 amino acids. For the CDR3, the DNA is TGTGCCAGCAGTCCCTCAACAGGGGGCTCGGCTGGGGCCAACGTCCTGACTTTC. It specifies CASSPSTGGSAGANVLTF.